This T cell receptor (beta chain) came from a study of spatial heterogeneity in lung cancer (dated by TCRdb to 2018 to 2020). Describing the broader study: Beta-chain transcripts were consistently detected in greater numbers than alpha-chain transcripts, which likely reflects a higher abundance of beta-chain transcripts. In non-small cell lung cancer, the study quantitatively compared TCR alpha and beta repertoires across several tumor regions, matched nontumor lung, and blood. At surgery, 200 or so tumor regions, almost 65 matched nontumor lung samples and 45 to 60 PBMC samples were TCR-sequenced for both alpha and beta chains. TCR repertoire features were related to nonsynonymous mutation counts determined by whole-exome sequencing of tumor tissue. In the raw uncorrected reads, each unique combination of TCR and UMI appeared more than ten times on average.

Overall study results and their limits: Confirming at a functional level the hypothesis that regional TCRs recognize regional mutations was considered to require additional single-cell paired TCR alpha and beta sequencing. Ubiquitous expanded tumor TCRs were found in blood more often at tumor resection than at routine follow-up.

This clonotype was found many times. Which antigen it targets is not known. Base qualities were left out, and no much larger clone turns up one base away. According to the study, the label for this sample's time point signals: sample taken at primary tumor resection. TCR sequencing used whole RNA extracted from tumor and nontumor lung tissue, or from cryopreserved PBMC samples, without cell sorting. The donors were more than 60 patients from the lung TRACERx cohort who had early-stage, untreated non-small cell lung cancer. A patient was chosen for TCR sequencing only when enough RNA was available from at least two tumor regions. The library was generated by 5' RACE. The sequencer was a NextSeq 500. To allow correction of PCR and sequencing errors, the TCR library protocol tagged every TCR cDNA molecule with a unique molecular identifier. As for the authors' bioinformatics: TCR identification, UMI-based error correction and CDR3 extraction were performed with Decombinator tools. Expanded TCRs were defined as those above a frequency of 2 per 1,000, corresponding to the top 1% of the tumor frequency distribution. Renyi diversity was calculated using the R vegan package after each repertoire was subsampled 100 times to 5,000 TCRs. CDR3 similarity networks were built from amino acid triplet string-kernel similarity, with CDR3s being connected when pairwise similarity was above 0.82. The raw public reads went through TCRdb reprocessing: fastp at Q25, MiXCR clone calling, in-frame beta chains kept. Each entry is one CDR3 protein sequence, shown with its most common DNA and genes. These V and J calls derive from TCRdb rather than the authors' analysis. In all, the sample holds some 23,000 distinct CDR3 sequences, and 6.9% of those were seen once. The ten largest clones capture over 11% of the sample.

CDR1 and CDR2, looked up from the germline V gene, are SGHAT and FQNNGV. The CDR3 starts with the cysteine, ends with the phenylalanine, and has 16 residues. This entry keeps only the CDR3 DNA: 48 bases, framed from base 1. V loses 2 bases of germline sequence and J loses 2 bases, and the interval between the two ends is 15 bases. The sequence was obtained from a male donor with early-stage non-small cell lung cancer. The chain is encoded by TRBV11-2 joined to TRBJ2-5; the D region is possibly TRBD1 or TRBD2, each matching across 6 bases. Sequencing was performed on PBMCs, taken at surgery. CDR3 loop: CASSLINGGLQETQYF. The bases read TGTGCCAGCAGCTTAATTAACGGGGGCCTACAAGAGACCCAGTACTTC. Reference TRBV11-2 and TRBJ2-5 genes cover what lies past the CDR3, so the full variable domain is EAGVAQSPRYKIIEKRQSVAFWCNPISGHATLYWYQQILGQGPKLLIQFQNNGVVDDSQLPKDRFSAERLKGVDSTLKIQPAKLEDSAVYLCASSLINGGLQETQYFGPGTRLLVL.